This TCR beta chain is from a study of T cell repertoires in cytomegalovirus infection. The wider study: A matching HLA type, together with CMV infection, was signaled by public TCR beta signatures.

Germline V lookup: CDR1 SGHVT, CDR2 SQSDAQ. The CDR3 is 16 amino acids. J was trimmed by 4 bases and V by 5 bases; bases with no gene match: 11. Concerning this clonotype itself: What it binds is unknown.

TCRdb re-analysed the reads in MiXCR, keeping a single row per CDR3 protein. The sample lists approximately 910,000 distinct CDR3 sequences, about a third occurring once. This rearrangement joins TRBV7-4 to TRBJ2-3, with 8 bases that match TRBD1. The receptor was derived from a human donor in good health (CMV status not recorded). Some clones in this sample may be carry-over from other donors' samples. The specimen was cultured CD8+ T cells from PBMCs, collected from culture after CMV antigen stimulation. The CDR3 region is CASSQAGAGGADTQYF. CDR3 DNA sequence: TGTGCCAGCAGCCAAGCAGGGGCAGGGGGCGCAGATACGCAGTATTTT. Full variable domain (remainder filled in from reference TRBV7-4 and TRBJ2-3): GAGVSQSPRYKVAKRGRDVALRCDSISGHVTLYWYRQTLGQGSEVLTYSQSDAQRDKSGRPSGRFSAERPERSVSTLKIQRTEQGDSAVYLCASSQAGAGGADTQYFGPGTRLTVL.